The 21 T cell receptor beta chains presented below share a single source sample, sequenced in a study of cytomegalovirus exposure and HLA in healthy donors. Primers for the PCR totalled 60 Vbeta and 13 Jbeta. Profiled with immunoSEQ multiplex PCR; TCRdb holds only in-frame clones, not every one. In the table there are around 65,000 clones, approximately 82% of which are singletons. The sequencing input was PBMCs. Receptor source: a girl under 18 in good health and CMV-seropositive.

This clone appeared a few times. The chain recombines TRBV5-8 with TRBJ2-2; 8 nucleotides line up with TRBD1. Per the germline V gene, CDR1 is SGHTS and CDR2 is YDEGEE. This CDR3 spans 15 amino acids. V lost 3 bases, J lost 6 bases, and 7 bases stayed unmatched. The CDR3 protein is CASSWGGQGPGELFF. CDR3 DNA: TGTGCCAGCAGCTGGGGAGGACAGGGCCCCGGGGAGCTGTTTTTT.

This sequence joins TRBV15 and TRBJ2-1; TRBD2 matches 10 bases. Trimming removed 4 bases from V and 5 bases from J; junction bases left unmatched: 5. The CDR3 is 15 amino acids. Germline V gene lookup returns CDR1 LNHNV and CDR2 YYDKDF (reference sequence). In nucleotides, the CDR3 is TGTGCCACCAGCATAACTAGCGGGATGAACAATGAGCAGTTCTTC. Translation gives CATSITSGMNNEQFF.

A single count supports this clone. This chain connects TRBV7-8 to TRBJ1-5, with 8 bases fitting TRBD1. Germline assignment: CDR1 SGHVS and CDR2 FQNEAQ. The CDR3 runs to 16 residues. V shed 2 bases, J shed 6 bases, and the junction held 9 bases outside the gene matches. The DNA of the CDR3 is TGTGCCAGCAGCTTAAGGAGGGACAGGCCCACTCAGCCCCAGCATTTT. This sequence encodes CASSLRRDRPTQPQHF.

The gene calls are TRBV28 and TRBJ2-1; TRBD2 matches at 7 bases. CDR1 and CDR2 from the germline V gene are MDHEN and SYDVKM. V gave up 6 bases and J gave up 8 bases; unmatched junction bases: 7. CDR3 size: 13 residues. Written as DNA, the CDR3 is TGTGCCAGCAGGCGGGGGAATAGTTATGAGCAGTTCTTC. Translation: CASRRGNSYEQFF.

The chain combines TRBV7-2 with TRBJ2-7; 7 bases map to TRBD1. CDR3 size: 18 residues. The germline gives CDR1 SGHTA, CDR2 FQGNSA. Losses at the gene ends were 1 base for V and 6 bases for J; bases not matched to a gene: 18. The DNA for the CDR3 is TGTGCCAGCAGCTTAGGCCCACAGGGGATCCTCCTTCGTCCCGAGCAGTACTTC. Translation: CASSLGPQGILLRPEQYF.

This chain connects TRBV9 to TRBJ2-7; 7 nucleotides match TRBD2. The closer fit of TRBJ2-5 to the DNA end suggests the J call may be wrong. This CDR3 region has 15 residues. CDR1 is SGDLS and CDR2 is YYNGEE in the germline V gene. The DNA for the CDR3 is TGTGCCAGCAGCATCAGCGGGAACCTTAAAGAGACCCAGTACTTC. Translation: CASSISGNLKETQYF.

The chain uses TRBV4-1 and TRBJ1-1; no clear D. The CDR3 runs to 13 residues. Per the germline V gene, CDR1 is MGHRA and CDR2 is YSYEKL. V lost 4 bases and J 1 base, leaving 7 bases between the germline ends. CDR3 residues: CASSLQTNTEAFF. CDR3 DNA sequence: TGCGCCAGCAGCCTACAGACGAACACTGAAGCTTTCTTT.

The rearrangement links TRBV6-6 to TRBJ1-2; D unclear. Trimming stripped 5 bases from V and 6 bases from J, with 13 bases between. Germline V gene lookup returns CDR1 MNHNY and CDR2 SVGAGI (reference sequence). This CDR3 is 13 amino acids long. CDR3 sequence (DNA): TGTGCCAGCAGTGCCTGGGCTCTCCATGGCTACACCTTC. Residues: CASSAWALHGYTF.

The chain has TRBV4-1 and TRBJ1-1; perhaps TRBD1 as D (6 bases). CDR1 and CDR2 from the germline V gene are MGHRA and YSYEKL. Trimming shortened V by 1 base and J by 8 bases, and 20 bases separated the two germline ends. CDR3 length: 16 amino acids. CDR3 bases: TGCGCCAGCAGCCAAGGTAGCCTCAGGGGAATTATAGAAGCTTTCTTT. The encoded protein is CASSQGSLRGIIEAFF.

Comments on this clone: The identical CDR3 is also encoded by other nucleotide sequences in the sample. The genes are TRBV6-6 and TRBJ2-5, with D unclear. There are 11 residues in the CDR3. CDR1 is MNHNY and CDR2 is SVGAGI in the germline V gene (reference sequence). V was shortened by 2 bases and J by 5 bases, with 3 bases between the two germline ends. The CDR3 sequence is CASSYRETQYF. CDR3 coding DNA: TGTGCCAGCAGTTACCGGGAGACCCAGTACTTC.

This chain uses TRBV7-2 with TRBJ2-1; TRBD1 might be the D (6 bases). The V end was cut by 1 base, the J end by 7 bases, with 11 bases between. The CDR3 has 14 amino acids. Germline V lookup: CDR1 SGHTA, CDR2 FQGNSA. The CDR3 region is CASSLVVQGNEQFF. In DNA form, the CDR3 reads TGTGCCAGCAGCTTAGTAGTTCAGGGGAATGAGCAGTTCTTC.

CDR3 DNA sequence: TGTGCCAGTAGCTCTCTTCGTGGGGCCAACGTCCTGACTTTC. Its translation is CASSSLRGANVLTF. V and J are TRBV19 and TRBJ2-6; unclear D gene. Deletions cut 6 bases from V and 3 bases from J, with 9 bases between. CDR1 and CDR2 from the germline V gene are LNHDA and SQIVND (reference sequence). The CDR3 runs 14 residues.

The sample holds one count of this clone. The gene calls are TRBV29-1 and TRBJ2-5; TRBD1 matches at 8 bases. CDR1 SQVTM and CDR2 ANQGSEA come from the germline V gene. The CDR3 runs to 20 residues. The junction had 22 bases not matched to a gene; V was cut back by 0 bases and J by 4 bases. In DNA, the CDR3 is TGCAGCGTTGAAGAGACAGGGGAATTTCAGACGGGACCAAAAGGAGAGACCCAGTACTTC. It is translated as CSVEETGEFQTGPKGETQYF. The full variable domain, its missing parts supplied by reference TRBV29-1 and TRBJ2-5, is SAVISQKPSRDICQRGTSLTIQCQVDSQVTMMFWYRQQPGQSLTLIATANQGSEATYESGFVIDKFPISRPNLTFSTLTVSNMSPEDSSIYLCSVEETGEFQTGPKGETQYFGPGTRLLVL.

J is TRBJ1-2 and V is TRBV6-5, with TRBD1 identical over 10 bases. The germline CDR1 and CDR2 sequences are MNHEY and SVGAGI. Trimming removed 5 bases from V and 5 bases from J; junction bases left unmatched: 8. There are 15 residues in the CDR3. The CDR3 nucleotides read TGTGCCAGCAGTAGATCGGGACAGGGGTTTTATGGCTACACCTTC. This gives the protein CASSRSGQGFYGYTF.

A few counts support this clone. The chain employs TRBV25-1 and TRBJ2-5, with 9 bases that match TRBD1. The CDR3 has 14 residues. Unmatched junction bases numbered 7, after V lost 6 bases and J lost 5 bases. Germline CDR1 reads MGHDK; CDR2 reads SYGVNS. The chain's CDR3 is CASRGGTGRETQYF. Written as DNA, the CDR3 is TGTGCCAGCAGAGGGGGGACAGGGAGGGAGACCCAGTACTTC.

The chain recombines TRBV5-4 with TRBJ1-1; 12 bases fit TRBD1. CDR1 and CDR2 from the germline V gene are SGHNT and YYREEE (reference sequence). This CDR3 has 18 amino acids. J gave up 4 bases and V 0 bases, and 10 bases lay outside the gene matches. CDR3 sequence reads: CASSLVLGQGATGTEAFF. The DNA for the CDR3 is TGTGCCAGCAGCTTGGTCCTGGGACAGGGGGCAACGGGCACTGAAGCTTTCTTT. The whole variable domain, filled in from reference TRBV5-4 and TRBJ1-1, reads ETGVTQSPTHLIKTRGQQVTLRCSSQSGHNTVSWYQQALGQGPQFIFQYYREEENGRGNFPPRFSGLQFPNYSSELNVNALELDDSALYLCASSLVLGQGATGTEAFFGQGTRLTVV.

The rearrangement links TRBV7-7 to TRBJ2-3; D is unclear. Trimming pared 3 bases from V and 2 bases from J, leaving 6 bases between. This CDR3 spans 13 amino acids. Germline lookup yields CDR1 SSHAT and CDR2 FNYEAQ (reference sequence). In nucleotides, the CDR3 is TGTGCCAGCAGCTTGGGCTCCACAGATACGCAGTATTTT. Its protein product is CASSLGSTDTQYF. The full variable domain, in which reference TRBV7-7 and TRBJ2-3 provide the parts outside the CDR3, is GAGVSQSPRYKVTKRGQDVTLRCDPISSHATLYWYQQALGQGPEFLTYFNYEAQPDKSGLPSDRFSAERPEGSISTLTIQRTEQRDSAMYRCASSLGSTDTQYFGPGTRLTVL.

The chain links TRBV29-1 to TRBJ2-2; no definite D call. The CDR3 covers 14 residues. Germline V gives CDR1 SQVTM, CDR2 ANQGSEA. Trimming took off 2 bases at V and 0 bases at J, with 7 bases between the two ends. As DNA, the CDR3 is TGCAGCGTTGAACACCAGGCGAACACCGGGGAGCTGTTTTTT. It encodes CSVEHQANTGELFF.

The rearrangement links TRBV30 to TRBJ2-1; 12 bases are a match to TRBD2. Per the germline V gene, CDR1 is GTSNPN and CDR2 is SVGIG (reference sequence). Trimming took 5 bases from V and 3 from J; bases not matched to a gene: 8. This CDR3 is built from 16 residues. CDR3 protein: CAWDGLTSGGYNEQFF. As DNA, the CDR3 is TGTGCCTGGGACGGACTGACTAGCGGGGGCTACAATGAGCAGTTCTTC.

The J gene is TRBJ2-7, the V gene TRBV4-2, with TRBD2 identical over 10 bases. The CDR3 covers 16 residues. With V trimmed by 0 bases and J by 5 bases, 7 bases remained unmatched. Germline CDR1 and CDR2: LGHNA and YNFKEQ. DNA of the CDR3: TGTGCCAGCAGCCAAGACGCTCCTAGCGGGGGAAACGAGCAGTACTTC. It yields the protein CASSQDAPSGGNEQYF.

The rearrangement joins TRBV29-1 to TRBJ1-5, with D perhaps TRBD1 (5 bases). The CDR3 runs 13 residues. Trimming left V 7 bases short and J 3 bases short, with 13 bases between. In germline, CDR1 is SQVTM, CDR2 ANQGSEA. CDR3 DNA: TGCAGCGCCGTCCAGGGTTCCAATCAGCCCCAGCATTTT. The encoded protein is CSAVQGSNQPQHF.